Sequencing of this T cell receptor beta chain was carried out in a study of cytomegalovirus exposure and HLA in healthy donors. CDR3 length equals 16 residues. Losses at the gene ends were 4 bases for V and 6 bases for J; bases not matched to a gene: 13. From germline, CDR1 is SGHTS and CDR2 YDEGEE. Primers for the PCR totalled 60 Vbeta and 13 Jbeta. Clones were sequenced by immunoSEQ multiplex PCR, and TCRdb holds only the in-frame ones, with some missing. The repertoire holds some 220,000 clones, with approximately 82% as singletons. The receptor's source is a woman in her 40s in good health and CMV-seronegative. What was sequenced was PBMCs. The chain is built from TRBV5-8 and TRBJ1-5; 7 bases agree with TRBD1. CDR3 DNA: TGTGCCAGCAGCAACCTCGACAGGGCGGTGGTTCAGCCCCAGCATTTT. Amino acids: CASSNLDRAVVQPQHF. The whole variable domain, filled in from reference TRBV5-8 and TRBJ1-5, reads EAGVTQSPTHLIKTRGQQATLRCSPISGHTSVYWYQQALGLGLQFLLWYDEGEERNRGNFPPRFSGRQFPNYSSELNVNALELEDSALYLCASSNLDRAVVQPQHFGDGTRLSIL.